This T cell receptor (beta chain) was sequenced during a study of T cells in Graves' hyperthyroidism and ophthalmopathy. Points from the study as a whole: For ophthalmopathy, model prediction preceded onset by a median roughly 6.2 months.

Ophthalmopathy patients had Clinical Activity Score at least 3, NOSPECS grade at least 4, duration under 3 months. Fresh peripheral blood, 10 ml, yielded the PBMCs. This clonotype was picked up many times. The antigen is not known. Trimming left V 3 bases short and J 5 bases short, with 19 bases between. The germline V gene has CDR1 MNHNS and CDR2 SASEGT. This CDR3 is 16 amino acids long. There were TCR beta CDR3 regions amplified from RNA transcripts. TCR CDR3 underwent first-round RT-PCR with the HTBI primer set. TCRdb analysed the multiplex PCR reads with MiXCR anew, one entry per CDR3 protein. The profile shows about 640,000 distinct CDR3 sequences, less than 25% of them singletons.

Specimen: blood. This clonotype was obtained from a man aged 25-45 years with Graves' ophthalmopathy. V is TRBV6-1 and J is TRBJ1-1, with D possibly matching TRBD1 (6 bases). The CDR3 DNA reads TGTGCCAGCAGTGACTCCAACAGGGTTATCTCGACTGAAGCTTTCTTT. Translation gives CASSDSNRVISTEAFF.